A few counts support the clone carrying this TCR beta chain. The source of the sample is a study of T-cell reconstitution after alpha-beta-depleted transplantation in children. The CDR3 contains 14 residues. V lost 5 bases, J lost 6 bases, and 16 bases lay in between. Germline V gives CDR1 LNHNV, CDR2 YYDKDF (reference sequence). Preparing the TCRbeta library involved the use of unique molecular identifiers. TCRdb passed the PCR reads through MiXCR, listing each CDR3 protein once. Of about 540,000 distinct CDR3 sequences in the sample, around 20% are singletons; the top ten hold more than 2.5%. The chain recombines TRBV15 with TRBJ1-2; no firm D call. The source material was PBMCs from the stem cell graft donor, sampled from the stem cell graft. The TCR comes from a human donor who donated a stem cell graft to a child with acute lymphoblastic leukemia. The CDR3 sequence is CATSGSKIYHGYTF. CDR3 DNA: TGTGCCACCAGCGGGTCGAAGATATATCATGGCTACACCTTC.